The text below deals with one T cell receptor beta chain. The sample originates from a study of blood T cell repertoires in COVID-19. The germline CDR1 and CDR2 sequences are MRHNA and SNTAGT. The V gene end was trimmed by 7 bases and the J gene end by 3 bases; junction bases not matched to a gene: 20. The CDR3 runs to 18 residues. Recovery among Cohort 3 donors was established by two negative PCRs, clearance, or symptom resolution. Authors' processing steps: Estimates of nucleated cell counts were drawn from the amplification of reference gene primers. Some clones are missing from TCRdb's copy, which holds only in-frame ones; the method was immunoSEQ multiplex PCR. V, J and clone size reflect that table, while D and trimming were determined from the DNA. The sample comprises under 150,000 clones, under 85% of which are singletons, and 15% to 20% rests with the top ten.

This receptor was obtained from a man in his thirties or forties who had recovered from COVID-19. Input material: PBMCs or T cells enriched from blood (not recorded which). The chain recombines TRBV6-4 with TRBJ2-7, with TRBD2 identical over 8 bases. This CDR3 is CASIGGGGTIRAIYEQYV. The CDR3 DNA reads as TGTGCCAGCATTGGTGGCGGGGGGACCATACGGGCGATCTACGAGCAGTACGTC.